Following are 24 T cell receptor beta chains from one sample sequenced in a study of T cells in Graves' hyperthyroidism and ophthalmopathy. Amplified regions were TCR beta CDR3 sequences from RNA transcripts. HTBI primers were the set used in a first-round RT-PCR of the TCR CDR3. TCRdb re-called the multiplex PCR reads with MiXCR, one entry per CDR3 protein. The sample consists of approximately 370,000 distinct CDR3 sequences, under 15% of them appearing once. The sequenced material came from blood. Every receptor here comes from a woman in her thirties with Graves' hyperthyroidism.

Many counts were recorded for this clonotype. The CDR3 is CASSPYSGIQETQYF. The CDR3, as DNA: TGTGCCAGCAGTCCTTATAGCGGGATCCAAGAGACCCAGTACTTC. The chain has TRBV12-3 or TRBV12-4 and TRBJ2-5; TRBD2 matches 8 bases. This CDR3 has 15 amino acids. V lost 5 bases to trimming and J lost 1 base; unmatched junction nucleotides: 6.

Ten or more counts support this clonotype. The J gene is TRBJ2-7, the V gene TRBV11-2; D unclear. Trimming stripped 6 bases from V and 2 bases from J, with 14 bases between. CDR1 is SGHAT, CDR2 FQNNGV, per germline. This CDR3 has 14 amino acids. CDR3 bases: TGTGCCAGCAGAGGGAAGTGGCCGACCTACGAGCAGTACTTC. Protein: CASRGKWPTYEQYF.

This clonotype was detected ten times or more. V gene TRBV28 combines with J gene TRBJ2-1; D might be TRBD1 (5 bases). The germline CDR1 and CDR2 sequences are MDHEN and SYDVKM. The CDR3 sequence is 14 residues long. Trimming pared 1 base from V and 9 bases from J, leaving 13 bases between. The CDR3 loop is CASSLSAQQGEQFF. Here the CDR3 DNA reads TGTGCCAGCAGTTTATCTGCCCAGCAGGGTGAGCAGTTCTTC.

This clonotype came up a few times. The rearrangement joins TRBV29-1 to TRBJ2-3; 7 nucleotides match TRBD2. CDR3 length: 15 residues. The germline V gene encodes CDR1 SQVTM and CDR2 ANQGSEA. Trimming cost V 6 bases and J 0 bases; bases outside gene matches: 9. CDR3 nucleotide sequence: TGCAGCGTGGTGGGGGGGAAGACTAGCACAGATACGCAGTATTTT. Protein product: CSVVGGKTSTDTQYF.

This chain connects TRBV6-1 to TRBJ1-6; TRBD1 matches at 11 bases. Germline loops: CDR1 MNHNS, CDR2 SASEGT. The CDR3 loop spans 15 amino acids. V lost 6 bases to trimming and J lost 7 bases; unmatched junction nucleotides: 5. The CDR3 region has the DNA TGTGCCAGCAGCCCCCGGGACAGGGGGAATTCACCCCTCCACTTT. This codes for CASSPRDRGNSPLHF.

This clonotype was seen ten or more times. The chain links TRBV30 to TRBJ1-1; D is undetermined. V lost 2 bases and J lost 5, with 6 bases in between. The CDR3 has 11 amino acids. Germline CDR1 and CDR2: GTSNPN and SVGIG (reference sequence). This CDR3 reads CAWSYGTEAFF. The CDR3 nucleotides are TGTGCCTGGAGTTACGGAACTGAAGCTTTCTTT.

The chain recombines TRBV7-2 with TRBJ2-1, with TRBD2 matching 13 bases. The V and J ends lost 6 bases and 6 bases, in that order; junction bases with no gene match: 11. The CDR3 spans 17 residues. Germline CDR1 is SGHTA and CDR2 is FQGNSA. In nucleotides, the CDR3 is TGTGCCAGCAGGCTCACTAGCGGGAGGGTGTGGGGCAATGAGCAGTTCTTC. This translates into CASRLTSGRVWGNEQFF. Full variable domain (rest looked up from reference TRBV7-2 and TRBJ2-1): GAGVSQSPSNKVTEKGKDVELRCDPISGHTALYWYRQSLGQGLEFLIYFQGNSAPDKSGLPSDRFSAERTGGSVSTLTIQRTQQEDSAVYLCASRLTSGRVWGNEQFFGPGTRLTVL.

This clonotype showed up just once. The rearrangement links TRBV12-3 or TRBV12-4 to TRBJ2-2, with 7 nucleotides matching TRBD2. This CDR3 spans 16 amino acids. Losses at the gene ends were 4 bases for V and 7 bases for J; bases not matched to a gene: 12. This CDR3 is CASSSVWSGTIGELFF. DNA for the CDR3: TGTGCCAGCAGTTCAGTCTGGAGCGGGACGATCGGGGAGCTGTTTTTT.

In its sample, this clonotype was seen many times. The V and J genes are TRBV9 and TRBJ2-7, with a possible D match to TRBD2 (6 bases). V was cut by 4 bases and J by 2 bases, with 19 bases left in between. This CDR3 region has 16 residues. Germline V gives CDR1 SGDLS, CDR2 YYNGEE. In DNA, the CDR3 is TGTGCCAGCAGCCCCAGTGACCGACTAGGTCCCTACGAGCAGTACTTC. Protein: CASSPSDRLGPYEQYF.

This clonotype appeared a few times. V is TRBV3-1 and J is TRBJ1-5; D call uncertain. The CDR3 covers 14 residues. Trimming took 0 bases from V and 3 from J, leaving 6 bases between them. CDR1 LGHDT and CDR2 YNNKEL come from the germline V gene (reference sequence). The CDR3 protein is CASSQDTVNQPQHF. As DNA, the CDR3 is TGTGCCAGCAGCCAAGATACAGTCAATCAGCCCCAGCATTTT.

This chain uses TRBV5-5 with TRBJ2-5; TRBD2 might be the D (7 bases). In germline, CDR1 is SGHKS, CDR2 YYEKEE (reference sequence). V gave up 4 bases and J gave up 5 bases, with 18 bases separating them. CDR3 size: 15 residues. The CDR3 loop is CASSPLGEGVETQYF. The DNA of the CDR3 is TGTGCCAGCAGCCCCCTCGGGGAGGGGGTGGAGACCCAGTACTTC.

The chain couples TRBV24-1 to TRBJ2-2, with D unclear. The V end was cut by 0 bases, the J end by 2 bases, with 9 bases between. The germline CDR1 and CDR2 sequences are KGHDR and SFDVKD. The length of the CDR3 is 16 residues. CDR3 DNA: TGTGCCACCAGTGATTTGCGTCCTAGAAACACCGGGGAGCTGTTTTTT. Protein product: CATSDLRPRNTGELFF.

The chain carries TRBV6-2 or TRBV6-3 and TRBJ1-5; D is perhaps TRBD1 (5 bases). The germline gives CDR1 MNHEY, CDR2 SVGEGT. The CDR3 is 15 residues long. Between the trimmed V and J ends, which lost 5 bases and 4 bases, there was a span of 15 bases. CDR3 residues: CASSGPPGGNQPQHF. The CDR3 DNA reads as TGTGCCAGCAGTGGCCCCCCCGGGGGAAATCAGCCCCAGCATTTT.

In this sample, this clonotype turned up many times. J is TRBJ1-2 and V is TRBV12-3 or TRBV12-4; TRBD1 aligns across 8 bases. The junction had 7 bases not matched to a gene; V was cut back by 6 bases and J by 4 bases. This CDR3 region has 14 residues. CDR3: CASRPGQGRYGYTF. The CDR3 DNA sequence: TGTGCCAGCAGGCCAGGACAGGGACGCTATGGCTACACCTTC.

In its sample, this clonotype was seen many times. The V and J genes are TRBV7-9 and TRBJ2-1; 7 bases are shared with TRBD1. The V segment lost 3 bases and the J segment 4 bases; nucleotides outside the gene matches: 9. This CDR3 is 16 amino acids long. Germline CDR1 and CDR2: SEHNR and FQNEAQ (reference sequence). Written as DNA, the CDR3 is TGTGCCAGCAGCTTGGAGCGACAGGGACCTTACAATGAGCAGTTCTTC. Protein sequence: CASSLERQGPYNEQFF.

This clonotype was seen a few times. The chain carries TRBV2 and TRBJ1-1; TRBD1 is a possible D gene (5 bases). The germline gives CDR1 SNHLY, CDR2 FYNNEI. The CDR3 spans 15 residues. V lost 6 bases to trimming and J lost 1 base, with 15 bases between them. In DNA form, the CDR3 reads TGTGCCAGCAGGGCGGATACTACAGGGAACACTGAAGCTTTCTTT. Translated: CASRADTTGNTEAFF. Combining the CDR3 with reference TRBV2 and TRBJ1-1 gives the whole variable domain EPEVTQTPSHQVTQMGQEVILRCVPISNHLYFYWYRQILGQKVEFLVSFYNNEISEKSEIFDDQFSVERPDGSNFTLKIRSTKLEDSAMYFCASRADTTGNTEAFFGQGTRLTVV.

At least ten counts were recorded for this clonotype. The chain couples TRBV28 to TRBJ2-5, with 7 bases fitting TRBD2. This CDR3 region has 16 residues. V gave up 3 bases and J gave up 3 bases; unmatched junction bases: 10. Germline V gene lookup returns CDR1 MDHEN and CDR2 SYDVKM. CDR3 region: CASSLGRDRSKETQYF. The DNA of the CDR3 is TGTGCCAGCAGTTTGGGGAGGGATCGTTCCAAAGAGACCCAGTACTTC.

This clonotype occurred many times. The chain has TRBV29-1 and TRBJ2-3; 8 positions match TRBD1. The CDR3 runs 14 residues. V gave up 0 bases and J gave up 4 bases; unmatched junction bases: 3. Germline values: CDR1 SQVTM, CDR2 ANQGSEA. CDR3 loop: CSVEENRGADTQYF. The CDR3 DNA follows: TGCAGCGTTGAAGAAAACAGGGGGGCAGATACGCAGTATTTT.

CDR3 sequence: CSVRRDRGIIRGTQYF. The CDR3 region has the DNA TGCAGCGTTCGGCGGGACAGGGGCATCATTCGGGGGACCCAGTACTTC. The rearrangement joins TRBV29-1 to TRBJ2-5; 10 nucleotides match TRBD1. V lost 5 bases, J lost 7 bases, and 16 bases stayed unmatched. Germline values: CDR1 SQVTM, CDR2 ANQGSEA. CDR3 size: 16 residues.

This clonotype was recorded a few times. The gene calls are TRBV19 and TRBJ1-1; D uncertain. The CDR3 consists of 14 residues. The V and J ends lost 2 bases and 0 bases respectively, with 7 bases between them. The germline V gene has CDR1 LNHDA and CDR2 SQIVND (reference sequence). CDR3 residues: CASSITGVNTEAFF. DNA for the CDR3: TGTGCCAGTAGTATAACGGGTGTGAACACTGAAGCTTTCTTT.

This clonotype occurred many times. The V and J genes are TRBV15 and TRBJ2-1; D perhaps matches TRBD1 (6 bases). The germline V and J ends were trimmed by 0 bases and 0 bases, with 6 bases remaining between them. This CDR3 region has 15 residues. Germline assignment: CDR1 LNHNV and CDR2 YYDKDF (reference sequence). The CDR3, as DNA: TGTGCCACCAGCAGAGACAGGGGCTCCTACAATGAGCAGTTCTTC. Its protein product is CATSRDRGSYNEQFF.

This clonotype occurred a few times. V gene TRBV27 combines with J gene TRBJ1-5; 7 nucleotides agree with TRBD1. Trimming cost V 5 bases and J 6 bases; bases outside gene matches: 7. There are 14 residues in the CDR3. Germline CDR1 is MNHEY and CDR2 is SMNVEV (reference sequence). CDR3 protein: CASSRYRGSQPQHF. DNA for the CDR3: TGTGCCAGCAGTCGCTACAGGGGAAGTCAGCCCCAGCATTTT.

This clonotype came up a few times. Written as DNA, the CDR3 is TGTGCCAGCAGAGCCGGGACAGGGACAGATACGCAGTATTTT. Protein sequence: CASRAGTGTDTQYF. The rearrangement links TRBV3-1 to TRBJ2-3; 9 bases align to TRBD1. The CDR3 contains 14 residues. Trimming removed 6 bases from V and 3 bases from J; junction bases left unmatched: 4. Germline V lookup: CDR1 LGHDT, CDR2 YNNKEL (reference sequence).

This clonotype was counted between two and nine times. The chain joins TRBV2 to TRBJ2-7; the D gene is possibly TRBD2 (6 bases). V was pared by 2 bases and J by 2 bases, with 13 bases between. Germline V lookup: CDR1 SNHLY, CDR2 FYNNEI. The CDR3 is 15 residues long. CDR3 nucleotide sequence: TGTGCCAGCAGTGAAAGGGCTAGCGCCGCCTACGAGCAGTACTTC. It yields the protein CASSERASAAYEQYF. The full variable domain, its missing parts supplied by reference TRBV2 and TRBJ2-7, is EPEVTQTPSHQVTQMGQEVILRCVPISNHLYFYWYRQILGQKVEFLVSFYNNEISEKSEIFDDQFSVERPDGSNFTLKIRSTKLEDSAMYFCASSERASAAYEQYFGPGTRLTVT.